The present TCR beta chain was sequenced within a study of Ad26.COV2.S vaccination and SARS-CoV-2 variants. The protocol was immunoSEQ multiplex PCR, while the TCRdb copy is restricted to in-frame clones and leaves out a portion. The data contain a few hundred thousand clones, around 93% of them seen just once; the ten biggest clones take up approximately 1.7%. Described treatment: some 20 received Ad26.COV2.S at low or high dose, single or two shots; about 5 received placebo; per-sample allocation not given. Day 63 after the first vaccine or placebo injection was the time point for sampling. Germline CDR1 and CDR2: SGHTS and YDEGEE. V gave up 0 bases and J gave up 4 bases; unmatched junction bases: 3. This CDR3 spans 14 amino acids.

This chain uses TRBV5-8 with TRBJ1-2; 7 bases line up with TRBD1. The TCR comes from a person between 18 and 65 years old who received the Ad26.COV2.S COVID-19 vaccine or a placebo. The starting material was peripheral blood, obtained in a trial of Ad26.COV2.S vaccine versus placebo. The chain's CDR3 is CASSLGGTAYGYTF. CDR3 coding DNA: TGTGCCAGCAGCTTGGGGGGGACAGCCTATGGCTACACCTTC.